Below, one T cell receptor (beta chain) is given with its context. The sample holds other DNA sequences that translate to the same CDR3. These data originate in a study of OX40 agonist ivuxolimab in advanced cancers. Study in general: The treatment was a fully human IgG2 OX40 agonist, ivuxolimab.

Germline loops: CDR1 SGHTA, CDR2 FQGTGA. The CDR3 length is 14 residues. The V gene end was trimmed by 5 bases and the J gene end by 2 bases; junction bases not matched to a gene: 5. This table comes from immunoSEQ multiplex PCR, and its TCRdb copy is limited to in-frame clones, with some not included. The table shows about 160,000 clones, with roughly 94% occurring only once. The V gene is TRBV7-3, the J gene TRBJ1-2; 7 bases fit TRBD1. The TCR comes from an adult with an advanced solid tumor such as melanoma, head and neck, liver or kidney cancer. The input for sequencing was CD4+ or CD8+ T cells sorted from blood, taken in a trial of the OX40 agonist ivuxolimab. In nucleotides, the CDR3 is TGTGCCAGCAGCCCCGACAGGGCCAACTATGGCTACACCTTC. This gives the protein CASSPDRANYGYTF.